Below, 7 T cell receptor beta chains from the same sample are listed, as sequenced in a study of T cells in Graves' hyperthyroidism and ophthalmopathy. RNA transcripts yielded amplified TCR beta CDR3 regions. Carried out on the TCR CDR3, a first-round RT-PCR used the HTBI primer set. TCRdb independently ran MiXCR on the multiplex PCR reads; one entry per CDR3 protein. The sample lists 300,000 to 450,000 distinct CDR3 sequences, just under 15% occurring once. The sequencing input was blood. These receptors came from a young woman with Graves' hyperthyroidism.

The V call is TRBV24-1, the J call TRBJ2-5; D is perhaps TRBD1 (5 bases). Germline values: CDR1 KGHDR, CDR2 SFDVKD. This CDR3 has 14 residues. Trimming took off 3 bases at V and 4 bases at J, with 11 bases between the two ends. CDR3 sequence (DNA): TGTGCCACCAGTGATCGACGACAGCTAGAGACCCAGTACTTC. It is translated as CATSDRRQLETQYF.

This clonotype was recorded many times. V usage is TRBV2 and J usage is TRBJ2-7, with D possibly being TRBD2 (6 bases). The V end lost 4 bases, the J end lost 2 bases, and 12 bases lay between the germline ends. The CDR3 sequence is 14 residues long. CDR1 is SNHLY and CDR2 is FYNNEI in the germline V gene. The CDR3 loop is CASSAAGEAYEQYF. As DNA, the CDR3 is TGTGCCAGCAGTGCAGCGGGTGAGGCCTACGAGCAGTACTTC.

The chain is built from TRBV14 and TRBJ2-1, with D possibly TRBD2 on 6 matching bases. This CDR3 is 13 amino acids long. The V gene's germline CDR1 is SGHDN and CDR2 FVKESK. Trimming shortened V by 3 bases and J by 15 bases, and 18 bases separated the two germline ends. DNA for the CDR3: TGTGCCAGCAGCCAGGGCCCGACTAGACCCGCGTTCTTC. Amino acid sequence: CASSQGPTRPAFF.

For this clonotype: A much larger clone is a single base away; this may be a read error. The rearrangement uses TRBV6-8 and TRBJ2-7; 9 nucleotides agree with TRBD2. The CDR3 loop spans 15 amino acids. In germline, CDR1 is MNHGY, CDR2 SAAAGT. As DNA, the CDR3 is TGTGCCAGCAGATACACGCGGGAGGGCCCGTACGAGCAGTGCTTC. Translation gives CASRYTREGPYEQCF.

CDR3: CASSLALTGGGHTSGRASTDTQYF. DNA for the CDR3: TGCGCCAGCAGCTTGGCCCTGACAGGGGGCGGACACACTAGCGGGAGGGCCAGCACAGATACGCAGTATTTT. This chain links TRBV5-1 with TRBJ2-3; TRBD2 matches at 13 bases. This CDR3 contains 24 residues. J gave up 0 bases and V 0 bases, and 22 bases lay outside the gene matches. Germline V CDR1 and CDR2: SGHRS, YFSETQ.

In the case of this clonotype: An end of the junction differs from the germline gene, which may be a read error. The chain joins TRBV6-2 or TRBV6-3 to TRBJ2-6; TRBD1 aligns across 9 bases. This CDR3 is built from 17 residues. Germline values: CDR1 MNHEY, CDR2 SVGEGT. CDR3: CANSFGTGQGGANVLTF. In nucleotides, the CDR3 is TGTGCCAACAGTTTCGGGACAGGGCAGGGGGGGGCTAACGTCCTGACTTTC.

This clonotype turned up a few times. The chain has TRBV5-1 and TRBJ2-7; 11 nucleotides agree with TRBD2. The V segment lost 4 bases and the J segment 2 bases; nucleotides outside the gene matches: 5. The CDR3 contains 15 residues. Germline V gene data show CDR1 as SGHRS and CDR2 as YFSETQ. CDR3 sequence (DNA): TGCGCCAGCAGCACAAATAGCGGGAGGGCCTACGAGCAGTACTTC. This gives the protein CASSTNSGRAYEQYF.